This T cell receptor (beta chain) derives from a study of beta chain features in type 1 diabetes. Study-wide points: Significant though moderate, a shortening of TCRB CDR3s appeared in all four CD4+ subsets of Type 1 diabetes patients. Diminished insertions and augmented deletions at VDJ junctions characterized type 1 diabetes patients.

This clone was seen only a few times. Its specificity is unknown. Each sorted fraction was over 98% pure. The entirety of the isolated RNA underwent reverse transcription, so expressed TCRB transcripts were sequenced. Assay used: immunoSEQ multiplex PCR; TCRdb lists only in-frame clones, some missing. This sample yields around 140,000 clones, of which around 9% are seen a single time; roughly 0.75% belongs to the top ten. The origin of this receptor is a man aged 30 to 45 with type 1 diabetes. The specimen sequenced was central memory CD4+ T cells from blood.

The DNA of the CDR3 is TGCACCAGCAGCCCCTACCGTGAGGAGCAGTACTTC. It specifies CTSSPYREEQYF. The chain combines TRBV1 with TRBJ2-7; the table assigns TRBD2, which was not confirmed against the DNA. TRBV1 is annotated as a pseudogene. The CDR3 covers 12 residues.